This passage covers 4 T cell receptor beta chains from one sample sequenced in a study of blood T cell repertoires in COVID-19. Using immunoSEQ multiplex PCR, the repertoire was profiled, and TCRdb retains in-frame clones only, with some absent. This repertoire shows roughly 60,000 clones, roughly 80% found once; its top ten account for about 25%. Specimen: peripheral blood. The receptors derive from a human donor in a cohort sampled during active COVID-19.

This chain connects TRBV12-3 or TRBV12-4 to TRBJ2-3, with a tentative D call TRBD2 (6 bases). The CDR3 is made up of 12 amino acids. V lost 4 bases to trimming and J lost 6 bases, with 8 bases between them. CDR3 residues: CASSSSGDTQYF. The CDR3 DNA sequence: TGTGCCAGCAGTTCGAGCGGGGATACGCAGTATTTT.

This clone turned up a few times. The chain uses TRBV4-1 and TRBJ2-2, with D tentatively TRBD2 (5 bases). CDR3 length: 16 amino acids. Germline values: CDR1 MGHRA, CDR2 YSYEKL. The germline V and J ends were trimmed by 1 base and 3 bases, with 12 bases remaining between them. The CDR3 DNA reads TGCGCCAGCAGCCAAGGTCGGAGGAGCGACACCGGGGAGCTGTTTTTT. Amino acid sequence: CASSQGRRSDTGELFF.

V is TRBV28 and J is TRBJ2-7; the match to TRBD2 covers 8 bases. Per germline, CDR1 MDHEN and CDR2 SYDVKM. The V segment lost 2 bases and the J segment 5 bases; nucleotides outside the gene matches: 8. The CDR3 covers 15 residues. Written as DNA, the CDR3 is TGTGCCAGCAGTTTACCGAGAGCGGGAGCAAACGAGCAGTACTTC. This translates into CASSLPRAGANEQYF.

This chain's CDR3 is CASRAATQGAWETQYF. The DNA for the CDR3 is TGTGCCAGCAGGGCTGCGACGCAGGGTGCCTGGGAGACCCAGTACTTC. This chain connects TRBV5-4 to TRBJ2-5; TRBD1 might be the D (5 bases). V lost 5 bases and J 5 bases, leaving 22 bases between the germline ends. The germline V gene encodes CDR1 SGHNT and CDR2 YYREEE (reference sequence). The CDR3 runs to 16 residues.